This T cell receptor beta chain derives from a study of blood T cell repertoires in COVID-19. Study-level information: PBMCs, B-cell-depleted T cells, or T cells provided the cDNA or gDNA that made up the material.

The table came from immunoSEQ multiplex PCR; TCRdb's copy has only in-frame clones and leaves some out. The sample includes 70,000 or so clones, approximately 75% seen only once; the top ten take approximately 50%. Germline CDR1 SGDLS, CDR2 YYNGEE. The CDR3 spans 15 residues. V gave up 0 bases and J gave up 1 base, with 10 bases separating them. Sequenced: peripheral blood. This sequence originates from a human donor in a cohort sampled during active COVID-19. The chain joins TRBV9 to TRBJ2-5; D uncertain. CDR3 in DNA: TGTGCCAGCAGCGTAGACTGGATAGCCCAAGAGACCCAGTACTTC. This codes for CASSVDWIAQETQYF. Based on the CDR3 plus reference TRBV9 and TRBJ2-5, the full variable domain is DSGVTQTPKHLITATGQRVTLRCSPRSGDLSVYWYQQSLDQGLQFLIQYYNGEERAKGNILERFSAQQFPDLHSELNLSSLELGDSALYFCASSVDWIAQETQYFGPGTRLLVL.